This TCR beta chain emerged from a study of T-cell reconstitution after alpha-beta-depleted transplantation in children. Concerning this clonotype itself: A read error may explain this, as a much larger clone is one base away.

Per germline, CDR1 DFQATT and CDR2 SNEGSKA (reference sequence). The CDR3 has 14 residues. Unique molecular identifiers were used to barcode this TCRbeta library. TCRdb used MiXCR to reprocess the PCR reads, holding one entry per CDR3 protein. The repertoire holds roughly 500,000 distinct CDR3 sequences, with 10% to 13% as singletons. The clonotype comes from a child younger than 10 with inherited bone marrow failure, due to receive a stem cell transplant. This specimen consisted of PBMCs, obtained before TCRalphabeta/CD19-depleted stem cell transplant. The chain joins TRBV20-1 to TRBJ2-7; 7 nucleotides agree with TRBD2. CDR3 coding DNA: TGCAGCCTAAACCGGGACTACGCTTCCTACGAGCAGTACTTC. It encodes CSLNRDYASYEQYF.